This TCR beta chain was identified in a study of identical twins. The study's findings and limits: Instead of following the same donors, the conclusions were based on cross-sectional statistical analysis. Beta out-of-frame sequences displayed a weaker excess of sharing between twins.

The CDR3 has 12 residues. CDR1 is MNHNY and CDR2 is SVGAGI in the germline V gene (reference sequence). Using its own MiXCR run on the 5' RACE reads, TCRdb lists one record per CDR3 protein. The sample lists more than 650,000 distinct CDR3 sequences; 6% to 6.5% were seen once. On this clonotype itself: Antigen specificity is unknown.

In every case, the donor was a healthy Caucasian. This sequence joins TRBV6-6 and TRBJ1-2, with D perhaps matching TRBD1 (6 bases). The receptor comes from a man in his late teens or twenties in good health. The source material was naive T cells sorted from blood. In DNA form, the CDR3 reads TGTGCTGCGGGCGGACAGTTCTATGGCTACACCTTC. Amino acid sequence: CAAGGQFYGYTF.